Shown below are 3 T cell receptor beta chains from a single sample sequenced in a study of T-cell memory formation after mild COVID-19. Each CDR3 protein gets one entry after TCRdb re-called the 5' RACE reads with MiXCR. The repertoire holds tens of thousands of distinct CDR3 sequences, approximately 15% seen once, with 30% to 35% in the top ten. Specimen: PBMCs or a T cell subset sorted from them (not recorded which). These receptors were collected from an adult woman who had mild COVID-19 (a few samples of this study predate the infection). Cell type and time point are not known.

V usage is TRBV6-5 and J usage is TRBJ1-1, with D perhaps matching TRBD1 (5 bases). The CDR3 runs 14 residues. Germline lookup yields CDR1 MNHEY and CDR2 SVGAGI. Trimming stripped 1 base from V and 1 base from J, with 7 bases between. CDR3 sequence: CASSYLQGNTEAFF. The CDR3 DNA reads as TGTGCCAGCAGTTACTTGCAGGGGAACACTGAAGCTTTCTTT.

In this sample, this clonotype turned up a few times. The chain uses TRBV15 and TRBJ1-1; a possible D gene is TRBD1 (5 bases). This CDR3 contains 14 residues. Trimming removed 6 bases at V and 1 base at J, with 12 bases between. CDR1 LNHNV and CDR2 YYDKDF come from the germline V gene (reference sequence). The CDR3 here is CATRSGAGNTEAFF. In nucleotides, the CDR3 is TGTGCCACCAGATCCGGGGCCGGGAACACTGAAGCTTTCTTT. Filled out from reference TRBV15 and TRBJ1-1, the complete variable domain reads DAMVIQNPRYQVTQFGKPVTLSCSQTLNHNVMYWYQQKSSQAPKLLFHYYDKDFNNEADTPDNFQSRRPNTSFCFLDIRSPGLGDTAMYLCATRSGAGNTEAFFGQGTRLTVV.

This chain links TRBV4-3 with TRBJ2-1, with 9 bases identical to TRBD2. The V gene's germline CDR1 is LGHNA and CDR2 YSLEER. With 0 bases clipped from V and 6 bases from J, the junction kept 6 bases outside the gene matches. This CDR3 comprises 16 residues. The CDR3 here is CASSQDSGSGGNEQFF. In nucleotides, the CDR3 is TGCGCCAGCAGCCAAGATAGCGGGAGTGGGGGCAATGAGCAGTTCTTC.